Listed below are T cell receptor beta chains from one sample, sequenced in a study of shared clonotypes between healthy human individuals. Method: immunoSEQ multiplex PCR; TCRdb's copy keeps in-frame clones and lacks some. The table has over a million clones, around 78% seen once. Sequenced sample: memory CD4+ T cells from PBMCs. All receptors derive from a man between 18 and 29 years old in good health. Some clones in this sample may be carry-over from other donors' samples. The CDR3 runs from the conserved cysteine through the conserved F or W. A D gene is named only where the DNA matches it firmly. Where a row states a size, it is once, few, many or the class of an expanded clone; other rows omit it.

CDR3 DNA: TGTGCCAGCAGTGACCGGTTGGGGGTCTCCTACGAGCAGTACTTC
CDR3 protein: CASSDRLGVSYEQYF
V gene: TRBV6-1
clone size: NA
D gene: NA
J gene: TRBJ2-7
CDR3 length: 15

CDR3 DNA: TGTGCCAGTAGTATGCTCGACGCTGGGGCCAACGTCCTGACTTTC
CDR3 protein: CASSMLDAGANVLTF
V gene: TRBV19
clone size: NA
D gene: NA
J gene: TRBJ2-6
CDR3 length: 15

CDR3 DNA: TGTGCCAGCAGCGTAGGTCTTCTGGGCTCTGGGGCCAACGTCCTGACTTTC
CDR3 protein: CASSVGLLGSGANVLTF
V gene: TRBV9
clone size: many
D gene: NA
J gene: TRBJ2-6
CDR3 length: 17

CDR3 DNA: TGTGCCAGCAGCTCAGGTGGGGGTGAAAAACTGTTTTTT
CDR3 protein: CASSSGGGEKLFF
V gene: TRBV7-9
clone size: NA
D gene: NA
J gene: TRBJ1-4
CDR3 length: 13

CDR3 DNA: TGTGCCAGCAGCGTAGTAGATAGCGGGAGTACCGAGCAGTACTTC
CDR3 protein: CASSVVDSGSTEQYF
V gene: TRBV9
clone size: NA
D gene: TRBD2
J gene: TRBJ2-7
CDR3 length: 15

CDR3 DNA: TGTGCCAGCAGTCCGCCCGGGACGGGCACCTACGAGCAGTACTTC
CDR3 protein: CASSPPGTGTYEQYF
V gene: TRBV28
clone size: NA
D gene: NA
J gene: TRBJ2-7
CDR3 length: 15

CDR3 DNA: TGTGCCAGCAGTTTAATGTCTGGAGGGCCCGGCGAGCAGTACTTC
CDR3 protein: CASSLMSGGPGEQYF
V gene: TRBV28
clone size: NA
D gene: NA
J gene: TRBJ2-7
CDR3 length: 15

CDR3 DNA: TGTGCCAGCAGTGGGAAGGGCTCGACAGGGGGCCGTGGCTACACCTTC
CDR3 protein: CASSGKGSTGGRGYTF
V gene: TRBV28
clone size: once
D gene: TRBD1
J gene: TRBJ1-2
CDR3 length: 16

CDR3 DNA: TGTGCCACTTACAGACAGGGCGGCTACGAGCAGTACTTC
CDR3 protein: CATYRQGGYEQYF
V gene: TRBV6-5
clone size: NA
D gene: TRBD1
J gene: TRBJ2-7
CDR3 length: 13

CDR3 DNA: TGTGCCAGCAGCTTAGACGGACTCACTGAAAAACTGTTTTTT
CDR3 protein: CASSLDGLTEKLFF
V gene: TRBV13
clone size: NA
D gene: NA
J gene: TRBJ1-4
CDR3 length: 14

CDR3 DNA: TGTGCCAGCTGGAGGACAGGGAGAAATTCACCCCTCCACTTT
CDR3 protein: CASWRTGRNSPLHF
V gene: TRBV6-1
clone size: NA
D gene: TRBD1
J gene: TRBJ1-6
CDR3 length: 14

CDR3 DNA: TGTGCCAGCAGTTTAAGGGGTCCTCAGCCCCAGCATTTT
CDR3 protein: CASSLRGPQPQHF
V gene: TRBV28
clone size: NA
D gene: NA
J gene: TRBJ1-5
CDR3 length: 13

CDR3 DNA: TGTGCCTGGAGCGCTCAGGCCGGCGAGCAGTACTTC
CDR3 protein: CAWSAQAGEQYF
V gene: TRBV30
clone size: NA
D gene: NA
J gene: TRBJ2-7
CDR3 length: 12

CDR3 DNA: TGTGCCAGCAGAACCCCCGGGACAGGGGCCGGGGAGCTGTTTTTT
CDR3 protein: CASRTPGTGAGELFF
V gene: TRBV28
clone size: once
D gene: TRBD1
J gene: TRBJ2-2
CDR3 length: 15

CDR3 DNA: TGTGCCAGCAGTGACCCCATTGGGGGCTACACCTTC
CDR3 protein: CASSDPIGGYTF
V gene: TRBV6-1
clone size: NA
D gene: NA
J gene: TRBJ1-2
CDR3 length: 12

CDR3 DNA: TGTGCCAGCAGCCCACCCGGGACTAGCGGGGGGAGGGATACGCAGTATTTT
CDR3 protein: CASSPPGTSGGRDTQYF
V gene: TRBV7-6
clone size: NA
D gene: TRBD2
J gene: TRBJ2-3
CDR3 length: 17

CDR3 DNA: TGTGCCACAGGACAGGTTCAGCTGTTTTTT
CDR3 protein: CATGQVQLFF
V gene: TRBV19
clone size: NA
D gene: TRBD1
J gene: TRBJ2-2
CDR3 length: 10

CDR3 DNA: TGTGCCAGCAGCTTCACAGGAAAAGCTTTCTTT
CDR3 protein: CASSFTGKAFF
V gene: TRBV7-2
clone size: few
D gene: NA
J gene: TRBJ1-1
CDR3 length: 11

CDR3 DNA: TGTGCCACCAGCAGGATGGGGGCACAAGAGACCCAGTACTTC
CDR3 protein: CATSRMGAQETQYF
V gene: TRBV15
clone size: NA
D gene: NA
J gene: TRBJ2-5
CDR3 length: 14

CDR3 DNA: TGTGCCAGCAGTTTCAAGGGACCCGGGACAGCTTACTCCTACGAGCAGTACTTC
CDR3 protein: CASSFKGPGTAYSYEQYF
V gene: TRBV27
clone size: NA
D gene: TRBD1
J gene: TRBJ2-7
CDR3 length: 18

CDR3 DNA: TGTGCCAGTAGTCCAAGGGACAGGGGGGCGACGAACACTGAAGCTTTCTTT
CDR3 protein: CASSPRDRGATNTEAFF
V gene: TRBV19
clone size: once
D gene: TRBD1
J gene: TRBJ1-1
CDR3 length: 17

CDR3 DNA: TGTGCCAGCAGCTTGGGGACAGTAAACAATGAGCAGTTCTTC
CDR3 protein: CASSLGTVNNEQFF
V gene: TRBV5-5
clone size: once
D gene: NA
J gene: TRBJ2-1
CDR3 length: 14

CDR3 DNA: TGTGCCAGCAGTTTATTCGCGTTGCAGACCGCAAATGAGCAGTTCTTC
CDR3 protein: CASSLFALQTANEQFF
V gene: TRBV27
clone size: NA
D gene: NA
J gene: TRBJ2-1
CDR3 length: 16

CDR3 DNA: TGTGCCAGCAGGTTATCCGGACAGGGGGTATATCAGCCCCAGCATTTT
CDR3 protein: CASRLSGQGVYQPQHF
V gene: TRBV28
clone size: few
D gene: TRBD1
J gene: TRBJ1-5
CDR3 length: 16

CDR3 DNA: TGTGCCAGCAGCCGAGGGACTACCTATCAGCCCCAGCATTTT
CDR3 protein: CASSRGTTYQPQHF
V gene: TRBV28
clone size: NA
D gene: NA
J gene: TRBJ1-5
CDR3 length: 14

CDR3 DNA: TGTGCCAGCAGTGGGCGAATAGGACTAGCCAAAAACATTCAGTACTTC
CDR3 protein: CASSGRIGLAKNIQYF
V gene: TRBV25-1
clone size: NA
D gene: NA
J gene: TRBJ2-4
CDR3 length: 16

CDR3 DNA: TGCGCCAGCAGCCTTGGCAGGACGGCTGAAGCTTTCTTT
CDR3 protein: CASSLGRTAEAFF
V gene: TRBV5-1
clone size: NA
D gene: NA
J gene: TRBJ1-1
CDR3 length: 13

CDR3 DNA: TGCGCCAGCAGCCACGGGGCGGGAGCAGGAGAGACCCAGTACTTC
CDR3 protein: CASSHGAGAGETQYF
V gene: TRBV4-3
clone size: NA
D gene: TRBD2
J gene: TRBJ2-5
CDR3 length: 15

CDR3 DNA: TGTGCCAGCTCACCCGCGACGAACTACGAGCAGTACTTC
CDR3 protein: CASSPATNYEQYF
V gene: TRBV18
clone size: once
D gene: NA
J gene: TRBJ2-7
CDR3 length: 13

CDR3 DNA: TGTGCCAGCAGCCAGACGCTTGCGAGCCCCTACGAGCAGTACTTC
CDR3 protein: CASSQTLASPYEQYF
V gene: TRBV11-2
clone size: few
D gene: NA
J gene: TRBJ2-7
CDR3 length: 15

CDR3 DNA: TGCAGCGTCGCGCCGACAGGGTTAGGGGGCTACACCTTC
CDR3 protein: CSVAPTGLGGYTF
V gene: TRBV29-1
clone size: NA
D gene: TRBD1
J gene: TRBJ1-2
CDR3 length: 13

CDR3 DNA: TGTGCCAGCCGGTGGACAGGGGGCACATACAATGAGCAGTTCTTC
CDR3 protein: CASRWTGGTYNEQFF
V gene: TRBV2
clone size: NA
D gene: TRBD1
J gene: TRBJ2-1
CDR3 length: 15

CDR3 DNA: TGTGCCAGCAGCGCGGGTGCGGGAGTGGTCACCGGGGAGCTGTTTTTT
CDR3 protein: CASSAGAGVVTGELFF
V gene: TRBV7-3
clone size: NA
D gene: TRBD2
J gene: TRBJ2-2
CDR3 length: 16

CDR3 DNA: TGTGCCAGCAAGGGTTGGCGAAGCACAGATACGCAGTATTTT
CDR3 protein: CASKGWRSTDTQYF
V gene: TRBV2
clone size: NA
D gene: NA
J gene: TRBJ2-3
CDR3 length: 14

CDR3 DNA: TGTGCCTGGAGTGTACAACATCAGCCCCAGCATTTT
CDR3 protein: CAWSVQHQPQHF
V gene: TRBV30
clone size: once
D gene: NA
J gene: TRBJ1-5
CDR3 length: 12

CDR3 DNA: TGCGCCAGCAGCCAAGATCCTGCCGGCCGGAGGGGAACTAATGAAAAACTGTTTTTT
CDR3 protein: CASSQDPAGRRGTNEKLFF
V gene: TRBV4-3
clone size: NA
D gene: NA
J gene: TRBJ1-4
CDR3 length: 19

CDR3 DNA: TGTGCCAGCAGTCCAGACAGGGGTGGCAATCAGCCCCAGCATTTT
CDR3 protein: CASSPDRGGNQPQHF
V gene: TRBV28
clone size: NA
D gene: TRBD1
J gene: TRBJ1-5
CDR3 length: 15

CDR3 DNA: TGTGCCAGCAACCTAGACAGGGACGAGACCCAGTACTTC
CDR3 protein: CASNLDRDETQYF
V gene: TRBV6-6
clone size: few
D gene: TRBD1
J gene: TRBJ2-5
CDR3 length: 13

CDR3 DNA: TGTGCCAGCAGTTTAGACGGCTATCCGGGGGAGCAGTACTTC
CDR3 protein: CASSLDGYPGEQYF
V gene: TRBV28
clone size: NA
D gene: NA
J gene: TRBJ2-7
CDR3 length: 14

CDR3 DNA: TGCAGCGTCCTAACTACGGGGGGCAGATCCTACAATGAGCAGTTCTTC
CDR3 protein: CSVLTTGGRSYNEQFF
V gene: TRBV29-1
clone size: NA
D gene: NA
J gene: TRBJ2-1
CDR3 length: 16

CDR3 DNA: TGTGCCAGCAGCCCTGGACAGGGTACCGCTGGCTACACCTTC
CDR3 protein: CASSPGQGTAGYTF
V gene: TRBV6-5
clone size: NA
D gene: TRBD1
J gene: TRBJ1-2
CDR3 length: 14

CDR3 DNA: TGTGCCAGCAGCCCCTCGGGGGGAGGGGGCAATCAGCCCCAGCATTTT
CDR3 protein: CASSPSGGGGNQPQHF
V gene: TRBV9
clone size: many
D gene: NA
J gene: TRBJ1-5
CDR3 length: 16

CDR3 DNA: TGCGCCAGCAGCCAAGAGGGACAGAGGAATGAGCAGTTCTTC
CDR3 protein: CASSQEGQRNEQFF
V gene: TRBV4-3
clone size: NA
D gene: TRBD1
J gene: TRBJ2-1
CDR3 length: 14

CDR3 DNA: TGTGCCAGCAGTTATGGGGCCACCGGGGAGCTGTTTTTT
CDR3 protein: CASSYGATGELFF
V gene: TRBV6-6
clone size: few
D gene: NA
J gene: TRBJ2-2
CDR3 length: 13

CDR3 DNA: TGTGCCAGCAGCCCCGGGGGAGATACGCAGTATTTT
CDR3 protein: CASSPGGDTQYF
V gene: TRBV7-6
clone size: NA
D gene: NA
J gene: TRBJ2-3
CDR3 length: 12

CDR3 DNA: TGTGCCAGCACGGGGCCTAAGGGGGGGCAGCCCCAGCATTTT
CDR3 protein: CASTGPKGGQPQHF
V gene: TRBV2
clone size: NA
D gene: NA
J gene: TRBJ1-5
CDR3 length: 14